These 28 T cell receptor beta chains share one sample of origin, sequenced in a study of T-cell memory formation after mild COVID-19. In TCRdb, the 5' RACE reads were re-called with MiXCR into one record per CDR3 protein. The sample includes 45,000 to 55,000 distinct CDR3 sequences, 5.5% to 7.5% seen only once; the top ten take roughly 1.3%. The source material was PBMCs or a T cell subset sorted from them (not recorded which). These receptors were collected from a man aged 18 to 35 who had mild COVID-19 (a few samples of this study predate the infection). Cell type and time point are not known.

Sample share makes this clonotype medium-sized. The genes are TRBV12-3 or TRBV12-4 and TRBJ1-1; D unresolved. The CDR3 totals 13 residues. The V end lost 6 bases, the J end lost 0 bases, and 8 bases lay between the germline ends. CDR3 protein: CASRKKMNTEAFF. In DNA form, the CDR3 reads TGTGCCAGCAGGAAAAAAATGAACACTGAAGCTTTCTTT.

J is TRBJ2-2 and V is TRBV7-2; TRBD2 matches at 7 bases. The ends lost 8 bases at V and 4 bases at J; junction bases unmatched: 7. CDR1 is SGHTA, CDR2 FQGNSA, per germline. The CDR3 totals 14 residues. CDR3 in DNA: TGTGCCAGCGGGGGGGAGGTCGGCACCGGGGAGCTGTTTTTT. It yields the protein CASGGEVGTGELFF.

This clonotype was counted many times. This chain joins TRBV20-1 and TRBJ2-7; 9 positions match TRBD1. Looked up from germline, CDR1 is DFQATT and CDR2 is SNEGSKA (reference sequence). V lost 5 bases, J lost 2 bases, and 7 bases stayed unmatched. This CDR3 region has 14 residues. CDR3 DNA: TGCAGTGCTTACCCCCGGGACAGGGCCTACGAGCAGTACTTC. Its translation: CSAYPRDRAYEQYF.

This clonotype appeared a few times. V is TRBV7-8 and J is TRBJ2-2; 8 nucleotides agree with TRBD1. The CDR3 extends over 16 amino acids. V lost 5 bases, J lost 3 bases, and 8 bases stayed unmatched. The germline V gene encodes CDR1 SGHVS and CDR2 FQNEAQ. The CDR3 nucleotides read TGTGCCAGCAGCACCCGGGACAGGCGATACACCGGGGAGCTGTTTTTT. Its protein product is CASSTRDRRYTGELFF.

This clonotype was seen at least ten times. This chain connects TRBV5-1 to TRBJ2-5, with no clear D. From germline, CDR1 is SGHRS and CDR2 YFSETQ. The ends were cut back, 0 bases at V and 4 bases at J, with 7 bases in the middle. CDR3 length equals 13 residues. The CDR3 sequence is CASSLEGGETQYF. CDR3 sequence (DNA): TGCGCCAGCAGCTTGGAGGGCGGAGAGACCCAGTACTTC.

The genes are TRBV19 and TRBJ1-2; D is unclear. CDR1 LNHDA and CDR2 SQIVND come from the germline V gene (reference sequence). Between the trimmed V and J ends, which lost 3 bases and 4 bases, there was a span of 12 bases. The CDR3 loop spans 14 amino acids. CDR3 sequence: CASSIGPTIYGYTF. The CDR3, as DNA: TGTGCCAGTAGTATCGGCCCAACGATCTATGGCTACACCTTC.

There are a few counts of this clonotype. The CDR3 protein is CAISEGSYNSPLHF. DNA for the CDR3: TGTGCCATCAGTGAAGGCTCCTATAATTCACCCCTCCACTTT. The rearrangement joins TRBV10-3 to TRBJ1-6, with no clear D. Per germline, CDR1 ENHRY and CDR2 SYGVKD. Deletions cut 3 bases from V and 0 bases from J, with 3 bases between. The CDR3 has 14 amino acids.

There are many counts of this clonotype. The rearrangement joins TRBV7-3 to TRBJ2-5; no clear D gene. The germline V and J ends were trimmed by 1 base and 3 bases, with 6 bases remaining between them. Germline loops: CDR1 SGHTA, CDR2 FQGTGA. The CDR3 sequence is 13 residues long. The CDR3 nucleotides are TGTGCCAGCAGCTTAAATACCGAAGAGACCCAGTACTTC. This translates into CASSLNTEETQYF.

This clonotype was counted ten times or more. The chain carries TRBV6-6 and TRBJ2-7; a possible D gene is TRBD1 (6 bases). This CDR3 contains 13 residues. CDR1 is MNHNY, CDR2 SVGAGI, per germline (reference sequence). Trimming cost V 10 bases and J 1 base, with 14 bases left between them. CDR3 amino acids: CATFHGTSYEQYV. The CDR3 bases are TGTGCCACCTTCCACGGGACATCCTACGAGCAGTACGTC.

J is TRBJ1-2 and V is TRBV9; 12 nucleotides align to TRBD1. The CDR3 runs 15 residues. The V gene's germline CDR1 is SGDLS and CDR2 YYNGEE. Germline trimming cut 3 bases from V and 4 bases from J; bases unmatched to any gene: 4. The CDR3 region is CASSEPGQGAYGYTF. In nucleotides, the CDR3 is TGTGCCAGCAGCGAGCCGGGACAGGGGGCCTATGGCTACACCTTC.

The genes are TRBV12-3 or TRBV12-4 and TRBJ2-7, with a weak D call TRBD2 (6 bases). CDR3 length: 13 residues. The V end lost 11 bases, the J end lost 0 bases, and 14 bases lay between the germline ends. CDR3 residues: CAAYREPSYEQYF. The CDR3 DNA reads TGTGCCGCATACCGGGAGCCCTCCTACGAGCAGTACTTC.

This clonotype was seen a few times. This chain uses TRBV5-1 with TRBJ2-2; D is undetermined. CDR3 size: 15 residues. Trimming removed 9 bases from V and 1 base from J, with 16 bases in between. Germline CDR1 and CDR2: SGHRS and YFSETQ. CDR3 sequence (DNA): TGCGCCACCCGGACCGGGCCAGAGAACACCGGGGAGCTGTTTTTT. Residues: CATRTGPENTGELFF.

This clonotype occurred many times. CDR3 nucleotides: TGTGCCAGCAGGGGGGCCGGAGATACGCAGTATTTT. It encodes CASRGAGDTQYF. The V call is TRBV12-3 or TRBV12-4, the J call TRBJ2-3, with D possibly matching TRBD1 (6 bases). The CDR3 loop spans 12 amino acids. V was shortened by 6 bases and J by 5 bases, with 9 bases between the two germline ends.

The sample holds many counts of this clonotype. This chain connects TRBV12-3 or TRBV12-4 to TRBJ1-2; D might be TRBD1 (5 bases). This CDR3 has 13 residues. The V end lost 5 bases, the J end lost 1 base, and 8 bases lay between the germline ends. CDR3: CASSRDGNYGYTF. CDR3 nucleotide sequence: TGTGCCAGCAGTCGGGACGGTAACTATGGCTACACCTTC.

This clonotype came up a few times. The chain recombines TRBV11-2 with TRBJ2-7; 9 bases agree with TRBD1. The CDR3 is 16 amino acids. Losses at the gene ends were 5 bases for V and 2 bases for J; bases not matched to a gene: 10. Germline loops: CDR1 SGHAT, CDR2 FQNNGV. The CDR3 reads CASSLGRGQGTYEQYF. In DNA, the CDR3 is TGTGCCAGCAGCCTAGGCAGGGGACAGGGAACCTACGAGCAGTACTTC.

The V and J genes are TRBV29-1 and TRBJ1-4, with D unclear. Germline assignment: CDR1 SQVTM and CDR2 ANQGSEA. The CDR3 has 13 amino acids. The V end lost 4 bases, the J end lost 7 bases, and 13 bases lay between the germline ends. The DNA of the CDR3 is TGCAGCGTTGGAGAGAAACCCTTTGAAAAACTGTTTTTT. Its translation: CSVGEKPFEKLFF.

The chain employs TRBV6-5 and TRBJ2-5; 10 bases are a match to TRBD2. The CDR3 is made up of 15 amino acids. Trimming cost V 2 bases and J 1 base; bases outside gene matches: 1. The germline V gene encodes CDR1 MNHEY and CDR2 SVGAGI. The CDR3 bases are TGTGCCAGCAGTTACGAGCGGGGGGGCCAAGAGACCCAGTACTTC. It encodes CASSYERGGQETQYF.

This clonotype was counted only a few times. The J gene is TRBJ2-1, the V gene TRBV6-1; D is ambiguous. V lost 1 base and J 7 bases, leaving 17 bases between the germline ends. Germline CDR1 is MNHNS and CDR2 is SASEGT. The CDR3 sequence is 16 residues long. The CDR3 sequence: CASSEEFTGPGNEQFF. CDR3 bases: TGTGCCAGCAGTGAAGAATTTACGGGTCCGGGTAATGAGCAGTTCTTC.

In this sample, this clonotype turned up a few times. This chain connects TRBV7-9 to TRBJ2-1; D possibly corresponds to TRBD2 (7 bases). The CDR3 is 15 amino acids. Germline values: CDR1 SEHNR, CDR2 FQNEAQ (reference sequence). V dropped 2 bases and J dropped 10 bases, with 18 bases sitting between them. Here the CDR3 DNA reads TGTGCCAGCAGCTTACGGGGGGCGGCAGAAGGGGAGCAGTTCTTC. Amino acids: CASSLRGAAEGEQFF.

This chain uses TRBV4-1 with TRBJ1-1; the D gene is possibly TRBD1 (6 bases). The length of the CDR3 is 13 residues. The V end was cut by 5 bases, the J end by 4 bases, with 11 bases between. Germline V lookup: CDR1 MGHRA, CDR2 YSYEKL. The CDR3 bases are TGCGCCAGCAGCTTAACAGGGTTCACTGAAGCTTTCTTT. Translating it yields CASSLTGFTEAFF.

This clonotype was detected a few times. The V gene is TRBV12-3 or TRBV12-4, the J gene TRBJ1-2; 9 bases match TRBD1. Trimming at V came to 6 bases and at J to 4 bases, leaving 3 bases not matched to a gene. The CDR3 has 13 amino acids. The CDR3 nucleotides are TGTGCCAGCAGCCAGGGACAGGGCTATGGCTACACCTTC. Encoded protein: CASSQGQGYGYTF.

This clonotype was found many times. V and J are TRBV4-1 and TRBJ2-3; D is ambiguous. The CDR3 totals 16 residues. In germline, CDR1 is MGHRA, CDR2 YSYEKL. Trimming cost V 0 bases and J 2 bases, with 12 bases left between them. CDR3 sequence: CASSQEGPPNTDTQYF. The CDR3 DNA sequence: TGCGCCAGCAGCCAAGAGGGCCCTCCGAACACAGATACGCAGTATTTT.

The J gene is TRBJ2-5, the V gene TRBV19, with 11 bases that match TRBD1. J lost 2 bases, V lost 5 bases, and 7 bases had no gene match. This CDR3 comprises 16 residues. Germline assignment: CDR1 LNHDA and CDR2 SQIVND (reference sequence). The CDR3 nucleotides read TGTGCCAGTAGTCCAAAGGACAGGGGGCATCAAGAGACCCAGTACTTC. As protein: CASSPKDRGHQETQYF.

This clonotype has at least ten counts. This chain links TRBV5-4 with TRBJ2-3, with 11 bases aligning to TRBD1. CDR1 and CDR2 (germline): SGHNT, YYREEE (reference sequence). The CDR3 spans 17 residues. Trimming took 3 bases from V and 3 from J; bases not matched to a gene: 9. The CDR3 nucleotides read TGTGCCAGCAGCTCGGGACAGGGGGTAACGGGGACAGATACGCAGTATTTT. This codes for CASSSGQGVTGTDTQYF.

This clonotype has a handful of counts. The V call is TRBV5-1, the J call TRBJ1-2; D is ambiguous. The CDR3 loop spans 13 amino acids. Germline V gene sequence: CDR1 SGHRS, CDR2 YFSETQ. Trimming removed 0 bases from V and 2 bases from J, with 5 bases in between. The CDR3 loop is CASSLDKNYGYTF. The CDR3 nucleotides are TGCGCCAGCAGCTTGGATAAAAACTATGGCTACACCTTC.

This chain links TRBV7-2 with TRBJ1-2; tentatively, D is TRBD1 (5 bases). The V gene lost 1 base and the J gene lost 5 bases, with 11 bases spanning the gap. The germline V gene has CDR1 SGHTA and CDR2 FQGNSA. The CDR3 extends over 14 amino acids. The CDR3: CASSLDGRGYGYTF. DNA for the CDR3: TGTGCCAGCAGCTTAGACGGGCGGGGGTATGGCTACACCTTC.

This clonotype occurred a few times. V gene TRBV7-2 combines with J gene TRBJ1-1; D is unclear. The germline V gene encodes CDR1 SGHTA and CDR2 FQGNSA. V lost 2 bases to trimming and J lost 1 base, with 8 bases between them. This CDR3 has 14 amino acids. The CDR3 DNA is TGTGCCAGCAGCTTACATTTAGGGAACACTGAAGCTTTCTTT. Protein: CASSLHLGNTEAFF.

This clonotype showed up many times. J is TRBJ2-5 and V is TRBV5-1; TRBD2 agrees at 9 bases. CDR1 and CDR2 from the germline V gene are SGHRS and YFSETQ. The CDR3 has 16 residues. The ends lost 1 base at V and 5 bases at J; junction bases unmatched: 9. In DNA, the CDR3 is TGCGCCAGCAGCTTGACCCTAGCGGGGAGGTCGGAGACCCAGTACTTC. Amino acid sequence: CASSLTLAGRSETQYF.